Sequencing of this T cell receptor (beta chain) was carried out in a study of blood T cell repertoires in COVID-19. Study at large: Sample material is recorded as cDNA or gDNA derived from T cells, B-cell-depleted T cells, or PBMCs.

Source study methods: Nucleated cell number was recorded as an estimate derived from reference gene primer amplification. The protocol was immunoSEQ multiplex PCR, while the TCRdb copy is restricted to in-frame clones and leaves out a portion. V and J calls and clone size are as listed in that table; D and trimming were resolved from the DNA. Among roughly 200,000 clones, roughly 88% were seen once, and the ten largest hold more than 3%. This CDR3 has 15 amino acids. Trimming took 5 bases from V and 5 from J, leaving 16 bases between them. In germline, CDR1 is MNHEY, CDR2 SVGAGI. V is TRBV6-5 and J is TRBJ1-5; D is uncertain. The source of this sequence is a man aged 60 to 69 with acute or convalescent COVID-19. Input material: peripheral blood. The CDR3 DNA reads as TGTGCCAGCAGTATGATAGGGAGCCGGGATCAGCCCCAGCATTTT. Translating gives CASSMIGSRDQPQHF.